This T cell receptor beta chain was sequenced in a study of T cell responses to AZD1222 COVID-19 vaccine. Study results and caveats: Reports indicate that nearly half of spike-specific TCRs are directed at unmutated variant regions.

For this clone: Its antigen is still unknown. Compared with germline, one end of the junction differs, possibly owing to a read error.

The data were produced by immunoSEQ multiplex PCR, yet TCRdb's version contains in-frame clones alone and is incomplete. Among around 130,000 clones listed, about nine tenths were seen once. Germline values: CDR1 KGHSH, CDR2 LQKENI. This CDR3 region has 14 residues. The starting material was peripheral blood, obtained 28 days after the second AZD1222 dose. The sequence derives from an adult who received the AZD1222 COVID-19 vaccine. This chain uses TRBV18 with TRBJ2-7, with TRBD1 matching 8 bases. For the CDR3, the DNA is TGTGCCAGCGCACCGCCGGGACAGGTCTACGAGCAGTACTTC. This codes for CASAPPGQVYEQYF.